The 13 T cell receptor beta chains reported below all come from one sample, sequenced in a study of neurological immune-mediated disorders. TCRdb reprocessed the 5' RACE reads via MiXCR and lists one record per CDR3 protein. The sample gives 55,000 to 75,000 distinct CDR3 sequences, 4% to 6% of which show up once; 2.5% to 3% is in the top ten. Sequenced material: PBMCs. The receptors were sampled from a woman in her twenties or thirties with multiple sclerosis.

This clonotype was seen ten or more times. The chain carries TRBV12-3 or TRBV12-4 and TRBJ2-3, with TRBD2 matching 7 bases. J was trimmed by 2 bases and V by 3 bases; bases with no gene match: 5. There are 15 residues in the CDR3. As DNA, the CDR3 is TGTGCCAGCAGTTTGTCACGGGGGGACACAGATACGCAGTATTTT. Its translation is CASSLSRGDTDTQYF.

The rearrangement joins TRBV20-1 to TRBJ1-2; 9 bases fit TRBD1. This CDR3 is built from 14 residues. J gave up 6 bases and V 2 bases, and 7 bases lay outside the gene matches. Germline V gives CDR1 DFQATT, CDR2 SNEGSKA (reference sequence). Written as DNA, the CDR3 is TGCAGTGCTAGATTTAGGACAGGGGAAAATGGCTACACCTTC. It specifies CSARFRTGENGYTF.

This clonotype was counted ten times or more. V and J are TRBV6-1 and TRBJ2-5; D possibly matches TRBD1 or TRBD2 (5 bases each). V lost 6 bases to trimming and J lost 5 bases, with 22 bases between them. Germline CDR1 reads MNHNS; CDR2 reads SASEGT. The CDR3 loop spans 16 amino acids. The CDR3, as DNA: TGTGCCAGCAGGACTACGGGCAGGGACGCCTGGGAGACCCAGTACTTC. Translated: CASRTTGRDAWETQYF.

This chain uses TRBV12-3 or TRBV12-4 with TRBJ1-2; perhaps TRBD1 as D (6 bases). V was cut by 9 bases and J by 3 bases, with 11 bases left in between. The CDR3 extends over 12 amino acids. The CDR3 region is CASNRADYGYTF. The CDR3 DNA reads as TGTGCCAGTAACAGGGCCGACTATGGCTACACCTTC.

This clonotype was recorded a few times. V is TRBV24-1 and J is TRBJ2-3; a weak D match, TRBD2 (6 bases). Germline V gene lookup returns CDR1 KGHDR and CDR2 SFDVKD. V gave up 10 bases and J gave up 0 bases, with 13 bases separating them. The CDR3 loop spans 14 amino acids. The CDR3 region has the DNA TGTGCCACGGATGCCGGGACTAGCACAGATACGCAGTATTTT. It specifies CATDAGTSTDTQYF.

This clonotype has a count of ten or more. The chain joins TRBV7-9 to TRBJ2-7; D unresolved. The CDR3 has 13 residues. CDR1 is SEHNR, CDR2 FQNEAQ, per germline (reference sequence). V lost 5 bases, J lost 4 bases, and 12 bases lay in between. CDR3 amino acids: CASSRLGAYEQYF. Written as DNA, the CDR3 is TGTGCCAGCAGCCGACTCGGTGCATACGAGCAGTACTTC.

There are many counts of this clonotype. The V gene is TRBV28, the J gene TRBJ2-3; D is perhaps TRBD1 or TRBD2 (6 bases each). Between the trimmed V and J ends, which lost 5 bases and 4 bases, there was a span of 16 bases. The CDR3 length is 15 residues. Looked up from germline, CDR1 is MDHEN and CDR2 is SYDVKM. In nucleotides, the CDR3 is TGTGCCAGCAGTCAGACTAGTAGGGGGGCAGATACGCAGTATTTT. Protein: CASSQTSRGADTQYF.

This clonotype was observed a handful of times. A much larger clone lies one base from this, so it may be a read error. This chain joins TRBV20-1 and TRBJ1-1, with D hard to call. Looked up from germline, CDR1 is DFQATT and CDR2 is SNEGSKA (reference sequence). Trimming removed 1 base at V and 1 base at J, with 7 bases between. The CDR3 length is 13 residues. CDR3 nucleotide sequence: TGCAGTGCTAGAGGGACGGCGAACACTGAAGCTTTCTTT. Translation gives CSARGTANTEAFF.

The chain carries TRBV6-1 and TRBJ1-2; D remains ambiguous. Germline lookup yields CDR1 MNHNS and CDR2 SASEGT. The CDR3 has 16 residues. Trimming left V 1 base short and J 6 bases short, with 18 bases between. CDR3 loop: CASSEVILDGRDGYTF. As DNA, the CDR3 is TGTGCCAGCAGTGAAGTAATTCTGGACGGACGGGATGGCTACACCTTC.

The table lists this clonotype with many counts. The chain links TRBV12-3 or TRBV12-4 to TRBJ1-6, with 7 bases fitting TRBD1. The CDR3 extends over 14 amino acids. Trimming cost V 1 base and J 14 bases; bases outside gene matches: 8. CDR3 sequence (DNA): TGTGCCAGCAGTTTAGAGGGGGCTATCGCCACCCTCCACTTT. This gives the protein CASSLEGAIATLHF.

This clonotype was detected many times. The chain employs TRBV9 and TRBJ2-2; D remains unclear. From germline, CDR1 is SGDLS and CDR2 YYNGEE. This CDR3 comprises 14 residues. Deletions cut 4 bases from V and 1 base from J, with 8 bases between. In DNA form, the CDR3 reads TGTGCCAGCAGCCCTGTACTGAACACCGGGGAGCTGTTTTTT. Residues: CASSPVLNTGELFF.

Sample share makes this clonotype medium-sized. The rearrangement uses TRBV20-1 and TRBJ1-1; 7 bases match TRBD1. There are 13 residues in the CDR3. Germline CDR1 reads DFQATT; CDR2 reads SNEGSKA (reference sequence). The V segment lost 4 bases and the J segment 0 bases; nucleotides outside the gene matches: 2. CDR3 protein: CSAKDRVNTEAFF. The DNA for the CDR3 is TGCAGTGCTAAAGACAGGGTGAACACTGAAGCTTTCTTT.

There are many counts of this clonotype. V is TRBV28 and J is TRBJ2-7; 9 nucleotides align to TRBD1. Trimming took 5 bases from V and 2 from J; bases not matched to a gene: 13. In germline, CDR1 is MDHEN, CDR2 SYDVKM. CDR3 length: 17 amino acids. The CDR3 DNA reads as TGTGCCAGCAGTACACGGGACAGGGTTTTGACGGCCTACGAGCAGTACTTC. Residues: CASSTRDRVLTAYEQYF.